The 22 T cell receptor beta chains below were found in one sample sequenced in a study of technical replicates of blood from a handful of donors (dated by TCRdb to about 2017). The library was prepared using the immunoSEQ multiplex PCR assay. In TCRdb, the immuneACCESS table is reduced to in-frame sequences with V and J assigned. These tables do not hold every clone; where another copy was compared, an unresolved V gene accounts for under half, and the others remain unexplained. The sample includes 40,000 to 65,000 clones, with 70% to 90% observed a single time. More than 4.5% of the sample is in the top ten clones. Sample: PBMCs. These receptors all come from a human donor in good health. Some clones in this sample may be carry-over from other donors' samples.

The chain is built from TRBV2 and TRBJ2-5; 7 bases align to TRBD2. V dropped 6 bases and J dropped 2; count of bases not matched to a gene: 6. CDR1 is SNHLY, CDR2 FYNNEI, per germline. This CDR3 comprises 14 residues. For the CDR3, the DNA is TGTGCCAGCAGATATAGCGGGCCGCAAGAGACCCAGTACTTC. It translates to CASRYSGPQETQYF.

The chain links TRBV7-7 to TRBJ2-7, with a weak D call TRBD2 (5 bases). This CDR3 comprises 13 residues. Germline CDR1 SSHAT, CDR2 FNYEAQ (reference sequence). Between the trimmed V and J ends, which lost 2 bases and 3 bases, there was a span of 8 bases. Written as DNA, the CDR3 is TGTGCCAGCAGCTTACGACGGGGCTACGAGCAGTACTTC. Protein sequence: CASSLRRGYEQYF.

This chain uses TRBV4-3 with TRBJ2-3, with TRBD2 matching 11 bases. CDR3 length equals 20 residues. V dropped 0 bases and J dropped 0; count of bases not matched to a gene: 11. Germline V lookup: CDR1 LGHNA, CDR2 YSLEER. The CDR3 spells CASSQDLGGSGRESTDTQYF. The CDR3 DNA follows: TGCGCCAGCAGCCAAGATCTGGGAGGTAGCGGGAGGGAAAGCACAGATACGCAGTATTTT.

The chain couples TRBV25-1 to TRBJ1-2; TRBD1 matches at 7 bases. Per the germline V gene, CDR1 is MGHDK and CDR2 is SYGVNS. This CDR3 spans 16 amino acids. J was trimmed by 0 bases and V by 2 bases; bases with no gene match: 6. The CDR3 coding sequence is TGTGCCAGCAGTGAAAGGGGGCAGACAGCTAACTATGGCTACACCTTC. Translating gives CASSERGQTANYGYTF.

The rearrangement uses TRBV7-2 and TRBJ1-4, with 7 bases that match TRBD1. Germline V lookup: CDR1 SGHTA, CDR2 FQGNSA. The CDR3 is made up of 14 amino acids. J gave up 8 bases and V 1 base, and 4 bases lay outside the gene matches. The CDR3 DNA reads TGTGCCAGCAGCTTAGAAGGGGGCCGGGAAAAACTGTTTTTT. This translates into CASSLEGGREKLFF.

The chain couples TRBV7-6 to TRBJ2-3; 7 bases are shared with TRBD2. The CDR3 has 14 residues. Germline V lookup: CDR1 SGHVS, CDR2 FNYEAQ. V dropped 5 bases and J dropped 5; count of bases not matched to a gene: 7. The CDR3, as DNA: TGTGCCAGCAGCCGTGGCGGGGGAGGAGATACGCAGTATTTT. Protein sequence: CASSRGGGGDTQYF.

The chain carries TRBV4-1 and TRBJ2-1; the D gene is possibly TRBD2 (7 bases). Deletions cut 4 bases from V and 7 bases from J, with 17 bases between. The CDR3 length is 15 residues. In germline, CDR1 is MGHRA, CDR2 YSYEKL. DNA of the CDR3: TGCGCCAGCAGCCCCCTAGGGGGGGCCTTGAATGAGCAGTTCTTC. As protein: CASSPLGGALNEQFF.

The chain uses TRBV9 and TRBJ2-3; TRBD2 matches 12 bases. The trim removed 0 bases at V and 4 bases at J, leaving 3 bases unmatched. Germline CDR1 SGDLS, CDR2 YYNGEE. This CDR3 region has 16 residues. The CDR3 is CASSVGPSGRADTQYF. The CDR3 DNA follows: TGTGCCAGCAGCGTAGGGCCTAGCGGGAGGGCAGATACGCAGTATTTT. The full variable domain, with the rest looked up from reference TRBV9 and TRBJ2-3, is DSGVTQTPKHLITATGQRVTLRCSPRSGDLSVYWYQQSLDQGLQFLIQYYNGEERAKGNILERFSAQQFPDLHSELNLSSLELGDSALYFCASSVGPSGRADTQYFGPGTRLTVL.

The sample holds one count of this clone. This chain uses TRBV11-3 with TRBJ2-7, with D perhaps TRBD2 (6 bases). This CDR3 has 12 residues. The V end was cut by 5 bases, the J end by 7 bases, with 12 bases between. Germline V gene sequence: CDR1 SGHNT, CDR2 YENEEA. CDR3 bases: TGTGCCAGCAGCCCTGGGGGGTTTGAGCAGTACTTC. Protein: CASSPGGFEQYF.

The chain has TRBV4-3 and TRBJ2-1; weak D call: TRBD1 (6 bases). V was clipped by 1 base and J by 5 bases, with 15 bases between them. The CDR3 extends over 16 amino acids. The V gene's germline CDR1 is LGHNA and CDR2 YSLEER. CDR3 DNA: TGCGCCAGCAGCCAAGTCATCCAGGGGATAAACAATGAGCAGTTCTTC. It yields the protein CASSQVIQGINNEQFF.

V is TRBV20-1 and J is TRBJ2-2; possibly TRBD1 for D (6 bases). This CDR3 spans 10 amino acids. The ends were cut back, 6 bases at V and 8 bases at J, with 7 bases in the middle. Germline CDR1 DFQATT, CDR2 SNEGSKA (reference sequence). Written as DNA, the CDR3 is TGCAGTGCGAGGGGGGGGGAGCTGTTTTTT. This codes for CSARGGELFF.

This clone was seen more than once but under ten times. The rearrangement uses TRBV15 and TRBJ1-5; D remains unclear. The CDR3 contains 12 residues. The germline V and J ends were trimmed by 5 bases and 2 bases, with 4 bases remaining between them. Germline lookup yields CDR1 LNHNV and CDR2 YYDKDF (reference sequence). The CDR3 loop reads CATSVGNQPQHF. The CDR3 nucleotides read TGTGCCACCAGCGTCGGCAATCAGCCCCAGCATTTT. The full variable domain, its missing parts supplied by reference TRBV15 and TRBJ1-5, is DAMVIQNPRYQVTQFGKPVTLSCSQTLNHNVMYWYQQKSSQAPKLLFHYYDKDFNNEADTPDNFQSRRPNTSFCFLDIRSPGLGDTAMYLCATSVGNQPQHFGDGTRLSIL.

The table lists this clone with a few counts. CDR3 protein: CASSLVTGIGYTF. CDR3 nucleotides: TGTGCCAGCAGCTTAGTTACCGGGATCGGCTACACCTTC. The chain has TRBV7-9 and TRBJ1-2; D uncertain. Trimming stripped 1 base from V and 8 bases from J, with 11 bases between. The CDR3 spans 13 residues. Germline V lookup: CDR1 SEHNR, CDR2 FQNEAQ (reference sequence).

V is TRBV9 and J is TRBJ2-2; D uncertain. V lost 2 bases and J 6 bases, leaving 11 bases between the germline ends. CDR1 is SGDLS, CDR2 YYNGEE, per germline. The CDR3 totals 14 residues. The CDR3 sequence is CASSVIDAPGELFF. The DNA of the CDR3 is TGTGCCAGCAGCGTCATTGATGCGCCCGGGGAGCTGTTTTTT.

This clone was recorded a few times. This sequence joins TRBV7-2 and TRBJ1-5; tentatively, D is TRBD1 (5 bases). The CDR3 covers 15 residues. The germline gives CDR1 SGHTA, CDR2 FQGNSA. Trimming cost V 6 bases and J 6 bases, with 18 bases left between them. The chain's CDR3 is CASSSYFPGGQPQHF. In DNA, the CDR3 is TGTGCCAGCAGTTCCTATTTTCCGGGGGGTCAGCCCCAGCATTTT. Complete variable domain (other parts from reference TRBV7-2 and TRBJ1-5): GAGVSQSPSNKVTEKGKDVELRCDPISGHTALYWYRQSLGQGLEFLIYFQGNSAPDKSGLPSDRFSAERTGGSVSTLTIQRTQQEDSAVYLCASSSYFPGGQPQHFGDGTRLSIL.

CDR3: CASSRERFGNTIYF. For the CDR3, the DNA is TGTGCCAGCAGCCGGGAGCGGTTTGGAAACACCATATATTTT. The chain employs TRBV7-8 and TRBJ1-3; D gene uncertain. Germline V gene lookup returns CDR1 SGHVS and CDR2 FQNEAQ. This CDR3 has 14 residues. The V gene lost 5 bases and the J gene lost 3 bases, with 11 bases spanning the gap.

J is TRBJ2-5 and V is TRBV11-2; the match to TRBD2 covers 8 bases. The CDR3 covers 15 residues. With 4 bases clipped from V and 5 bases from J, the junction kept 9 bases outside the gene matches. Germline loops: CDR1 SGHAT, CDR2 FQNNGV. DNA of the CDR3: TGTGCCAGCAGCTCTACCAGGAGCGGGAGTGAGACCCAGTACTTC. It is translated as CASSSTRSGSETQYF.

The J gene is TRBJ1-2, the V gene TRBV18, with 7 bases aligning to TRBD1. V dropped 4 bases and J dropped 1; count of bases not matched to a gene: 6. The CDR3 spans 15 residues. Looked up from germline, CDR1 is KGHSH and CDR2 is LQKENI. CDR3 loop: CASSQETGLNYGYTF. In nucleotides, the CDR3 is TGTGCCAGCTCACAGGAGACAGGGCTTAACTATGGCTACACCTTC.

In its sample, this clone was seen a few times. DNA for the CDR3: TGTGCCAGCAGCCTAGAACCGGGACAGGGAAGCACTGAAGCTTTCTTT. Its translation is CASSLEPGQGSTEAFF. The gene calls are TRBV7-9 and TRBJ1-1; 9 nucleotides align to TRBD1. This CDR3 comprises 16 residues. Per the germline V gene, CDR1 is SEHNR and CDR2 is FQNEAQ (reference sequence). The V and J ends lost 5 bases and 4 bases, in that order; junction bases with no gene match: 11.

The V gene is TRBV12-5, the J gene TRBJ2-7; 8 nucleotides match TRBD1. From germline, CDR1 is LGHNT and CDR2 FRNRAP. The CDR3 contains 14 residues. V was pared by 6 bases and J by 4 bases, with 8 bases of the junction left unmatched. Written as DNA, the CDR3 is TGTGCTAGTGGCCGCGGACAGGGAAGGTACGAGCAGTACTTC. Translated, it gives CASGRGQGRYEQYF. Full variable domain (rest looked up from reference TRBV12-5 and TRBJ2-7): DARVTQTPRHKVTEMGQEVTMRCQPILGHNTVFWYRQTMMQGLELLAYFRNRAPLDDSGMPKDRFSAEMPDATLATLKIQPSEPRDSAVYFCASGRGQGRYEQYFGPGTRLTVT.

V gene TRBV6-5 combines with J gene TRBJ1-3; 7 positions match TRBD1. Trimming at V came to 5 bases and at J to 1 base, leaving 2 bases not matched to a gene. CDR1 and CDR2 (germline): MNHEY, SVGAGI. The CDR3 loop spans 14 amino acids. The DNA of the CDR3 is TGTGCCAGCAGTACAGGGGTTTCTGGAAACACCATATATTTT. Translating gives CASSTGVSGNTIYF.

The genes are TRBV7-9 and TRBJ2-1, with D hard to call. In germline, CDR1 is SEHNR, CDR2 FQNEAQ (reference sequence). The length of the CDR3 is 12 residues. V gave up 5 bases and J gave up 6 bases, with 8 bases separating them. The CDR3 protein is CASSRLGNEQFF. CDR3 DNA sequence: TGTGCCAGCAGCCGACTCGGCAATGAGCAGTTCTTC.